This passage covers 22 T cell receptor beta chains from one sample sequenced in a study of cytomegalovirus exposure and HLA in healthy donors. Only in-frame clones appear in the TCRdb table, and some are missing; sequencing was by immunoSEQ multiplex PCR. Of about 160,000 clones listed, roughly 90% are singletons. Material for sequencing was PBMCs. The receptors shown here come from a woman aged 18 to 35 in good health and CMV-seropositive.

For the CDR3, the DNA is TGCGCCAGCTCTAACTCATATAAGGGGTATGGCTACACCTTC. Translated, it gives CASSNSYKGYGYTF. V usage is TRBV4-3 and J usage is TRBJ1-2; D is possibly TRBD1 (5 bases). Germline V gene sequence: CDR1 LGHNA, CDR2 YSLEER. This CDR3 region has 14 residues. V was shortened by 8 bases and J by 5 bases, with 18 bases between the two germline ends.

Of note for this clone: An end of the junction differs from the germline gene, which may be a read error. The chain recombines TRBV10-2 with TRBJ2-7; 9 bases are a match to TRBD1. This CDR3 has 13 amino acids. Germline assignment: CDR1 WSHSY and CDR2 SAAADI. CDR3 amino acids: CASSEGQGLGPHF. The CDR3 nucleotides read TGCGCCAGCAGTGAGGGACAGGGGTTAGGACCCCACTTC.

The table lists this clone with a count of one. The CDR3 reads CASRTGGAGGHNEQFF. In nucleotides, the CDR3 is TGTGCCAGCAGGACCGGGGGAGCGGGAGGTCACAATGAGCAGTTCTTC. The rearrangement joins TRBV2 to TRBJ2-1; 9 bases agree with TRBD2. The ends lost 6 bases at V and 5 bases at J; junction bases unmatched: 11. The germline CDR1 and CDR2 sequences are SNHLY and FYNNEI. There are 16 residues in the CDR3. Based on the CDR3 plus reference TRBV2 and TRBJ2-1, the full variable domain is EPEVTQTPSHQVTQMGQEVILRCVPISNHLYFYWYRQILGQKVEFLVSFYNNEISEKSEIFDDQFSVERPDGSNFTLKIRSTKLEDSAMYFCASRTGGAGGHNEQFFGPGTRLTVL.

The chain is built from TRBV20-1 and TRBJ2-1; 8 bases line up with TRBD2. Losses at the gene ends were 3 bases for V and 10 bases for J; bases not matched to a gene: 2. The CDR3 loop spans 11 amino acids. Germline V gives CDR1 DFQATT, CDR2 SNEGSKA (reference sequence). The CDR3 bases are TGCAGTGCTAGCGGGAGGGACGAGCAGTTCTTC. This sequence encodes CSASGRDEQFF.

The chain joins TRBV6-5 to TRBJ1-2; TRBD1 agrees at 7 bases. The CDR3 runs 15 residues. CDR1 MNHEY and CDR2 SVGAGI come from the germline V gene. V lost 2 bases and J lost 7; bases outside the gene matches: 10. The CDR3, as DNA: TGTGCCAGCAGTTACGCGGACAGGCCCAGCGGTGGCTACACCTTC. This sequence encodes CASSYADRPSGGYTF.

The chain links TRBV28 to TRBJ1-1; D is perhaps TRBD1 (5 bases). The CDR3 loop spans 15 amino acids. Trimming shortened V by 4 bases and J by 4 bases, and 16 bases separated the two germline ends. Germline V gene sequence: CDR1 MDHEN, CDR2 SYDVKM. The CDR3, as DNA: TGTGCCAGCAGTTCAGGTGGGGTGCAGGGCACTGAAGCTTTCTTT. It specifies CASSSGGVQGTEAFF.

This clone showed up just a few times. This chain connects TRBV19 to TRBJ1-2; the match to TRBD1 covers 7 bases. CDR1 LNHDA and CDR2 SQIVND come from the germline V gene (reference sequence). CDR3 length: 15 residues. The junction had 9 bases not matched to a gene; V was cut back by 4 bases and J by 4 bases. The CDR3 region is CASSTVGTATYGYTF. CDR3 DNA sequence: TGTGCCAGTAGTACCGTTGGGACAGCGACCTATGGCTACACCTTC.

The rearrangement links TRBV18 to TRBJ1-2; a possible D gene is TRBD1 (6 bases). V was shortened by 2 bases and J by 0 bases, with 13 bases between the two germline ends. Per the germline V gene, CDR1 is KGHSH and CDR2 is LQKENI. This CDR3 contains 16 residues. The CDR3 DNA reads TGTGCCAGCTCACCAATGACAGGTGCAGCTAACTATGGCTACACCTTC. Its translation: CASSPMTGAANYGYTF.

The genes are TRBV19 and TRBJ1-2, with D perhaps matching TRBD1 (5 bases). V was trimmed by 4 bases and J by 5 bases, leaving 20 bases between them. This CDR3 has 16 residues. Germline lookup yields CDR1 LNHDA and CDR2 SQIVND (reference sequence). Here the CDR3 DNA reads TGTGCCAGTAGTAGCCTAGGGGCAGGCCCACTTTATGGCTACACCTTC. Encoded protein: CASSSLGAGPLYGYTF.

The CDR3 DNA follows: TGTGCCAGCAGCGTGGACAGGGAGAATCAGCCCCAGCATTTT. Protein product: CASSVDRENQPQHF. The chain employs TRBV5-4 and TRBJ1-5, with 8 bases fitting TRBD1. Unmatched junction bases numbered 4, after V lost 4 bases and J lost 4 bases. Germline loops: CDR1 SGHNT, CDR2 YYREEE (reference sequence). The CDR3 has 14 amino acids. The full variable domain, in which reference TRBV5-4 and TRBJ1-5 provide the parts outside the CDR3, is ETGVTQSPTHLIKTRGQQVTLRCSSQSGHNTVSWYQQALGQGPQFIFQYYREEENGRGNFPPRFSGLQFPNYSSELNVNALELDDSALYLCASSVDRENQPQHFGDGTRLSIL.

The chain joins TRBV4-2 to TRBJ2-3, with TRBD1 identical over 12 bases. The junction had 8 bases not matched to a gene; V was cut back by 0 bases and J by 7 bases. Germline V CDR1 and CDR2: LGHNA, YNFKEQ. CDR3 length: 17 amino acids. The CDR3 loop is CASSQEGTGGNVNTQYF. The CDR3, as DNA: TGTGCCAGCAGCCAAGAGGGGACAGGGGGCAACGTGAATACGCAGTATTTT.

V gene TRBV27 combines with J gene TRBJ2-5, with D perhaps matching TRBD2 (5 bases). The germline CDR1 and CDR2 sequences are MNHEY and SMNVEV (reference sequence). The CDR3 has 14 amino acids. V was shortened by 2 bases and J by 5 bases, with 12 bases between the two germline ends. CDR3 loop: CASSLSTTGETQYF. CDR3 bases: TGTGCCAGCAGTTTAAGTACAACGGGGGAGACCCAGTACTTC.

The V and J genes are TRBV18 and TRBJ2-1; TRBD2 aligns across 7 bases. The CDR3 runs to 12 residues. Germline loops: CDR1 KGHSH, CDR2 LQKENI. After removal of 3 bases from V and 8 bases from J, the junction contained 1 base not matched to a gene. The DNA for the CDR3 is TGTGCCAGCTCACCTGGGAGGGATGAGCAGTTCTTC. Its translation: CASSPGRDEQFF.

The gene calls are TRBV11-2 and TRBJ1-5; 7 bases line up with TRBD1. V shed 5 bases and J 1 base; nucleotides not matched to a gene: 5. The germline CDR1 and CDR2 sequences are SGHAT and FQNNGV. This CDR3 comprises 15 residues. In DNA form, the CDR3 reads TGTGCCAGCAGCCGATTGACAGGGAGCAATCAGCCCCAGCATTTT. This translates into CASSRLTGSNQPQHF.

The chain joins TRBV27 to TRBJ2-7; 7 nucleotides agree with TRBD2. The trim removed 4 bases at V and 0 bases at J, leaving 6 bases unmatched. This CDR3 spans 15 amino acids. Germline CDR1 MNHEY, CDR2 SMNVEV (reference sequence). In DNA, the CDR3 is TGTGCCAGCAGTTATACCGGGACTACCTCCTACGAGCAGTACTTC. Protein: CASSYTGTTSYEQYF.

The rearrangement links TRBV7-2 to TRBJ2-1, with 13 bases aligning to TRBD2. V lost 0 bases, J lost 0 bases, and 2 bases stayed unmatched. This CDR3 has 18 residues. The V gene's germline CDR1 is SGHTA and CDR2 FQGNSA. The DNA of the CDR3 is TGTGCCAGCAGCTTAGCTTGGACTAGCGGGAGCTCCTACAATGAGCAGTTCTTC. Amino acids: CASSLAWTSGSSYNEQFF.

This chain connects TRBV28 to TRBJ2-7; 9 bases are shared with TRBD2. Germline V gives CDR1 MDHEN, CDR2 SYDVKM. The CDR3 length is 15 residues. V was pared by 1 base and J by 3 bases, with 4 bases of the junction left unmatched. The CDR3 DNA reads TGTGCCAGCAGTTTATACCGAGCGGGAGGCTACGAGCAGTACTTC. Translation gives CASSLYRAGGYEQYF.

The V gene is TRBV10-3, the J gene TRBJ2-7; 9 bases fit TRBD1. Per the germline V gene, CDR1 is ENHRY and CDR2 is SYGVKD. Trimming at V came to 4 bases and at J to 1 base, leaving 2 bases not matched to a gene. This CDR3 contains 14 residues. The CDR3 region has the DNA TGTGCCATCAGTGCGGGACAGGGATCCTACGAGCAGTACTTC. This sequence encodes CAISAGQGSYEQYF.

About this clone itself: Germline and junction disagree at one end, which may indicate a read error. The chain has TRBV7-2 and TRBJ2-3, with 7 bases matching TRBD2. The CDR3 is made up of 18 amino acids. Germline assignment: CDR1 SGHTA and CDR2 FQGNSA. The CDR3 protein is CASSLAPWAGVDTDTQYF. DNA of the CDR3: TGTGCCAGCAGCCTAGCCCCTTGGGCGGGAGTGGACACAGATACGCAGTATTTT.

CDR3 residues: CASSFPLGGAGELFF. The CDR3 coding sequence is TGTGCCAGCAGCTTTCCCCTTGGCGGAGCGGGGGAGCTGTTTTTT. This chain connects TRBV7-2 to TRBJ2-2; D remains unclear. Looked up from germline, CDR1 is SGHTA and CDR2 is FQGNSA. The CDR3 has 15 amino acids. The ends were cut back, 3 bases at V and 8 bases at J, with 16 bases in the middle.

The chain couples TRBV2 to TRBJ2-1, with TRBD2 identical over 8 bases. The CDR3 loop spans 14 amino acids. The V gene end was trimmed by 8 bases and the J gene end by 1 base; junction bases not matched to a gene: 4. Germline V gene lookup returns CDR1 SNHLY and CDR2 FYNNEI. Here the CDR3 DNA reads TGTGCCAGCTCGGGGGGGGGATCCTACAATGAGCAGTTCTTC. Residues: CASSGGGSYNEQFF.

This chain connects TRBV20-1 to TRBJ2-7, with TRBD2 matching 10 bases. The germline gives CDR1 DFQATT, CDR2 SNEGSKA (reference sequence). CDR3 length equals 11 residues. Trimming took 6 bases from V and 7 from J; bases not matched to a gene: 3. The CDR3 sequence is CSAQREGEQYF. The DNA for the CDR3 is TGCAGTGCCCAGCGGGAGGGGGAGCAGTACTTC.